The 10 T cell receptor beta chains in this list originate from one sample, sequenced in a study of shared clonotypes between healthy human individuals. CD45RO negativity and positive selection for CCR7 defined naive CD8 cells, a population that excluded terminally differentiated effector memory CD45RA+ cells. TCRdb's table, derived via immunoSEQ multiplex PCR, lists solely in-frame clones and lacks some. This sample has about 2 million clones; approximately 95% occur once, and the top ten carry roughly 1.2%. The sample consisted of naive CD8+ T cells sorted from blood. These receptor sequences come from a man aged 18 to 29 in good health.

CDR3 sequence: CASSPVQGNEQYF. The CDR3 nucleotides read TGTGCCAGTAGTCCCGTACAGGGAAACGAGCAGTACTTC. This chain uses TRBV19 with TRBJ2-7; tentatively, D is TRBD1 (6 bases). This CDR3 region has 13 residues. Germline CDR1 reads LNHDA; CDR2 reads SQIVND (reference sequence). Trimming pared 5 bases from V and 5 bases from J, leaving 13 bases between. The complete variable domain, with remaining parts taken from reference TRBV19 and TRBJ2-7, reads DGGITQSPKYLFRKEGQNVTLSCEQNLNHDAMYWYRQDPGQGLRLIYYSQIVNDFQKGDIAEGYSVSREKKESFPLTVTSAQKNPTAFYLCASSPVQGNEQYFGPGTRLTVT.

This rearrangement joins TRBV10-3 to TRBJ1-2; D not certain. Germline V gene lookup returns CDR1 ENHRY and CDR2 SYGVKD. V was cut by 3 bases and J by 7 bases, with 12 bases left in between. The CDR3 consists of 13 residues. The chain's CDR3 is CAISESDGTGYTF. The CDR3 DNA reads as TGTGCCATCAGTGAATCGGACGGTACTGGCTACACCTTC.

This clone has only a few counts. The chain is built from TRBV4-1 and TRBJ1-5; D is uncertain. With 0 bases removed from V and 1 base from J, the gap between germline ends came to 7 bases. CDR3 length: 15 amino acids. Per germline, CDR1 MGHRA and CDR2 YSYEKL. The CDR3 sequence: CASSQEFGSNQPQHF. CDR3 nucleotide sequence: TGCGCCAGCAGCCAAGAGTTTGGGAGCAATCAGCCCCAGCATTTT.

The gene calls are TRBV5-4 and TRBJ1-1; 7 bases agree with TRBD1. The V gene end was trimmed by 5 bases and the J gene end by 1 base; junction bases not matched to a gene: 8. The CDR3 is 15 residues long. CDR1 is SGHNT, CDR2 YYREEE, per germline (reference sequence). The CDR3 loop reads CASRETGRSNTEAFF. CDR3 bases: TGTGCCAGCAGGGAGACAGGGCGTTCGAACACTGAAGCTTTCTTT.

The CDR3 DNA is TGTGCCAGCAGCGTAGCTACAAGCGGGAGGACCGGGGAGCTGTTTTTT. Protein product: CASSVATSGRTGELFF. The chain recombines TRBV9 with TRBJ2-2; 9 bases are shared with TRBD2. The CDR3 runs to 16 residues. The V gene's germline CDR1 is SGDLS and CDR2 YYNGEE. V shed 0 bases and J 5 bases; nucleotides not matched to a gene: 5.

This chain connects TRBV28 to TRBJ2-7; 9 positions match TRBD1. V shed 3 bases, J shed 3 bases, and the junction held 18 bases outside the gene matches. The germline gives CDR1 MDHEN, CDR2 SYDVKM. The CDR3 consists of 19 residues. The chain's CDR3 is CASSFYLGLGQGMNYEQYF. The DNA for the CDR3 is TGTGCCAGCAGTTTTTACTTAGGCCTGGGACAGGGAATGAACTACGAGCAGTACTTC.

This chain links TRBV30 with TRBJ2-1; 10 nucleotides line up with TRBD1. CDR1 is GTSNPN and CDR2 is SVGIG in the germline V gene (reference sequence). V gave up 3 bases and J gave up 8 bases; unmatched junction bases: 10. This CDR3 comprises 15 residues. The CDR3 sequence: CAWSTGQGVKDEQFF. The DNA for the CDR3 is TGTGCCTGGAGCACCGGACAGGGGGTAAAAGATGAGCAGTTCTTC.

The rearrangement links TRBV7-2 to TRBJ2-7, with 10 bases identical to TRBD2. The J segment lost 2 bases and the V segment lost 6 bases, leaving 7 bases of the junction unmatched. Germline assignment: CDR1 SGHTA and CDR2 FQGNSA. The CDR3 runs to 15 residues. This CDR3 is CASRQLAGITYEQYF. The CDR3, as DNA: TGTGCCAGCAGACAACTAGCGGGGATAACCTACGAGCAGTACTTC.

With respect to this clone: The same CDR3 can be traced to other DNA sequences in this sample. In nucleotides, the CDR3 is TGTGCCAGCAGCTACGGGACAGGGTACAATGAGCAGTTCTTC. This codes for CASSYGTGYNEQFF. J is TRBJ2-1 and V is TRBV5-6, with 9 bases fitting TRBD1. V was clipped by 3 bases and J by 4 bases; unmatched bases: 2. CDR3 length: 14 residues. Germline V gene lookup returns CDR1 SGHDT and CDR2 YYEEEE. Looking up the rest from reference TRBV5-6 and TRBJ2-1 gives the full variable domain: DAGVTQSPTHLIKTRGQQVTLRCSPKSGHDTVSWYQQALGQGPQFIFQYYEEEERQRGNFPDRFSGHQFPNYSSELNVNALLLGDSALYLCASSYGTGYNEQFFGPGTRLTVL.

This clone was counted only a few times. The rearrangement uses TRBV5-1 and TRBJ1-2; D remains unclear. The V gene's germline CDR1 is SGHRS and CDR2 YFSETQ. The CDR3 extends over 11 amino acids. V was shortened by 4 bases and J by 8 bases, with 9 bases between the two germline ends. CDR3: CASSRVAGYTF. The CDR3 nucleotides read TGCGCCAGCAGCAGGGTAGCAGGCTACACCTTC.